One sample yielded the 24 T cell receptor beta chains listed below, sequenced in a study of blood T cell repertoires in COVID-19. The method was immunoSEQ multiplex PCR; TCRdb's version includes in-frame clones alone and lacks a portion of them. In the table there are about 200,000 clones, around 89% of which are singletons. Sequencing was carried out using PBMCs or T cells enriched from blood (not recorded which). The receptors shown here come from a woman aged 18-35 years who had recovered from COVID-19.

The V gene is TRBV5-1, the J gene TRBJ2-1; D might be TRBD1 (6 bases). The CDR3 sequence is 14 residues long. The V gene's germline CDR1 is SGHRS and CDR2 YFSETQ. The V and J ends lost 2 bases and 9 bases respectively, with 15 bases between them. The CDR3 reads CASSLTNRAGEQFF. The DNA of the CDR3 is TGCGCCAGCAGCTTAACCAACAGGGCCGGTGAGCAGTTCTTC.

This clone has just one count. The chain has TRBV7-3 and TRBJ2-1; D is unresolved. The CDR3 consists of 11 residues. Trimming cost V 5 bases and J 7 bases, with 6 bases left between them. Germline CDR1 is SGHTA and CDR2 is FQGTGA. CDR3 region: CASSDGNEQFF. The CDR3 DNA follows: TGTGCCAGCAGCGACGGGAATGAGCAGTTCTTC.

V usage is TRBV5-1 and J usage is TRBJ1-3; D is possibly TRBD1 (6 bases). V lost 1 base, J lost 2 bases, and 13 bases lay in between. Germline V gene data show CDR1 as SGHRS and CDR2 as YFSETQ. The CDR3 loop spans 16 amino acids. CDR3 sequence reads: CASSLSLGATGNTIYF. The CDR3 DNA follows: TGCGCCAGCAGCTTGAGCCTGGGGGCGACTGGAAACACCATATATTTT.

The chain uses TRBV3-1 (or the pseudogene TRBV3-2) and TRBJ2-2; 8 bases map to TRBD1. The germline V gene has CDR1 LGHDT and CDR2 YNNKEL (reference sequence). V lost 6 bases, J lost 8 bases, and 11 bases stayed unmatched. The CDR3 has 15 amino acids. In nucleotides, the CDR3 is TGTGCCAGCAGGTTCGGGACAGGAGAACGAGGGGAGCTGTTTTTT. Its protein is CASRFGTGERGELFF.

The gene calls are TRBV6-1 and TRBJ2-5; 10 bases fit TRBD1. The CDR3 loop spans 16 amino acids. The J segment lost 3 bases and the V segment lost 2 bases, leaving 6 bases of the junction unmatched. Germline lookup yields CDR1 MNHNS and CDR2 SASEGT. CDR3 residues: CASSERAGTGEETQYF. The CDR3 DNA follows: TGTGCCAGCAGTGAACGGGCCGGGACAGGGGAAGAGACCCAGTACTTC.

The gene calls are TRBV5-1 and TRBJ2-1; 8 bases are shared with TRBD2. With V trimmed by 3 bases and J by 8 bases, 16 bases remained unmatched. The length of the CDR3 is 17 residues. The V gene's germline CDR1 is SGHRS and CDR2 YFSETQ. This CDR3 reads CASSSGGYRGGIDEQFF. CDR3 DNA sequence: TGCGCCAGCAGCTCCGGCGGATATCGGGGGGGCATCGATGAGCAGTTCTTC. Filled out from reference TRBV5-1 and TRBJ2-1, the complete variable domain reads KAGVTQTPRYLIKTRGQQVTLSCSPISGHRSVSWYQQTPGQGLQFLFEYFSETQRNKGNFPGRFSGRQFSNSRSEMNVSTLELGDSALYLCASSSGGYRGGIDEQFFGPGTRLTVL.

Concerning this clone itself: Different DNA sequences within this sample yield the same CDR3. The chain has TRBV29-1 and TRBJ2-7; TRBD1 agrees at 7 bases. Germline V gene data show CDR1 as SQVTM and CDR2 as ANQGSEA. This CDR3 is 13 amino acids long. With 2 bases clipped from V and 4 bases from J, the junction kept 5 bases outside the gene matches. The CDR3 is CSVERDRGYEQYF. Here the CDR3 DNA reads TGCAGCGTTGAACGGGACAGAGGTTACGAGCAGTACTTC.

The CDR3 here is CASSVQAGLSQETQYF. The CDR3, as DNA: TGTGCCAGCAGCGTTCAAGCGGGGTTGAGCCAAGAGACCCAGTACTTC. The chain is built from TRBV9 and TRBJ2-5, with 7 nucleotides matching TRBD2. The CDR3 runs 16 residues. The trim removed 2 bases at V and 1 base at J, leaving 8 bases unmatched. CDR1 is SGDLS, CDR2 YYNGEE, per germline.

The gene calls are TRBV4-2 and TRBJ2-5; 13 nucleotides agree with TRBD2. CDR3 length: 16 residues. The ends lost 4 bases at V and 4 bases at J; junction bases unmatched: 6. Looked up from germline, CDR1 is LGHNA and CDR2 is YNFKEQ. Here the CDR3 reads CASSRATSGGGETQYF. In DNA form, the CDR3 reads TGTGCCAGCAGCCGAGCTACTAGCGGGGGGGGAGAGACCCAGTACTTC.

DNA of the CDR3: TGCGCCAGCAGCCAGAAGGAGGGTTACGAGCAGTACTTC. Its translation: CASSQKEGYEQYF. The chain employs TRBV4-1 and TRBJ2-7; D possibly corresponds to TRBD2 (6 bases). V gave up 3 bases and J gave up 4 bases, with 10 bases separating them. The CDR3 spans 13 residues. Looked up from germline, CDR1 is MGHRA and CDR2 is YSYEKL.

The V call is TRBV3-1 (or the pseudogene TRBV3-2), the J call TRBJ2-3, with TRBD2 identical over 13 bases. The CDR3 totals 19 residues. Germline CDR1 is LGHDT and CDR2 is YNNKEL (reference sequence). V lost 2 bases and J lost 3; bases outside the gene matches: 11. The CDR3 here is CASSQFFLTTSGGTDTQYF. The CDR3 DNA follows: TGTGCCAGCAGCCAATTTTTTCTAACGACTAGCGGGGGGACAGATACGCAGTATTTT.

For the CDR3, the DNA is TGTGCCAGCAGCCTCCTATCTGCCAGGGGGTGGGGTTCACCCCTCCACTTT. This codes for CASSLLSARGWGSPLHF. The chain joins TRBV28 to TRBJ1-6; TRBD1 matches at 7 bases. Losses at the gene ends were 6 bases for V and 9 bases for J; bases not matched to a gene: 17. Germline CDR1 and CDR2: MDHEN and SYDVKM. The CDR3 spans 17 residues.

CDR3: CASSTRGSPLHF. As DNA, the CDR3 is TGTGCCAGCAGCACCAGGGGTTCACCCCTCCACTTT. The chain is built from TRBV6-5 and TRBJ1-6, with D tentatively TRBD1 (6 bases). Trimming took 6 bases from V and 9 from J, leaving 9 bases between them. This CDR3 has 12 residues. Germline CDR1 reads MNHEY; CDR2 reads SVGAGI.

The rearrangement uses TRBV4-1 and TRBJ2-3; D is unresolved. Germline CDR1 MGHRA, CDR2 YSYEKL. V lost 3 bases, J lost 4 bases, and 14 bases lay in between. This CDR3 spans 15 amino acids. Written as DNA, the CDR3 is TGCGCCAGCAGCCAGGGCCCCGCTGGCGCAGATACGCAGTATTTT. This encodes CASSQGPAGADTQYF.

This clone has a handful of counts. This chain joins TRBV9 and TRBJ1-6; 7 nucleotides line up with TRBD1. CDR1 SGDLS and CDR2 YYNGEE come from the germline V gene. After removal of 0 bases from V and 4 bases from J, the junction contained 10 bases not matched to a gene. The CDR3 has 18 amino acids. This CDR3 is CASSVETGQATYNSPLHF. The CDR3 bases are TGTGCCAGCAGCGTAGAGACTGGACAGGCTACTTATAATTCACCCCTCCACTTT. The full variable domain, in which reference TRBV9 and TRBJ1-6 provide the parts outside the CDR3, is DSGVTQTPKHLITATGQRVTLRCSPRSGDLSVYWYQQSLDQGLQFLIQYYNGEERAKGNILERFSAQQFPDLHSELNLSSLELGDSALYFCASSVETGQATYNSPLHFGNGTRLTVT.

The V call is TRBV5-6, the J call TRBJ2-3; TRBD2 matches at 10 bases. Losses at the gene ends were 5 bases for V and 0 bases for J; bases not matched to a gene: 6. Germline-derived CDR1 and CDR2 are SGHDT and YYEEEE. CDR3 length equals 16 residues. CDR3 DNA sequence: TGTGCCAGCAGGCTATATAGCGGGGGGAGCACAGATACGCAGTATTTT. The encoded protein is CASRLYSGGSTDTQYF.

This clone appeared a few times. The rearrangement links TRBV6-1 to TRBJ1-2; TRBD1 aligns across 7 bases. Trimming cost V 3 bases and J 8 bases; bases outside gene matches: 3. CDR3 length: 12 residues. Germline V gene sequence: CDR1 MNHNS, CDR2 SASEGT. CDR3 sequence reads: CASSETGWGYTF. DNA for the CDR3: TGTGCCAGCAGTGAGACAGGGTGGGGCTACACCTTC.

The genes are TRBV7-7 and TRBJ2-7; 9 bases fit TRBD1. From germline, CDR1 is SSHAT and CDR2 FNYEAQ (reference sequence). J gave up 3 bases and V 5 bases, and 8 bases lay outside the gene matches. This CDR3 spans 15 amino acids. The CDR3 DNA reads TGTGCCAGCAGCGGAGGACAGGGGCCACTCTACGAGCAGTACTTC. Its translation: CASSGGQGPLYEQYF.

J is TRBJ2-2 and V is TRBV6-6, with 10 bases fitting TRBD1. J was trimmed by 4 bases and V by 5 bases; bases with no gene match: 7. Germline-derived CDR1 and CDR2 are MNHNY and SVGAGI (reference sequence). This CDR3 is built from 16 residues. The CDR3 is CASSPLTGGGTGELFF. Written as DNA, the CDR3 is TGTGCCAGCAGTCCCCTGACAGGGGGCGGCACCGGGGAGCTGTTTTTT.

Note on this clone: The same CDR3 is also encoded by other DNA sequences in this sample. V and J are TRBV6-1 and TRBJ1-3; D is unclear. Germline assignment: CDR1 MNHNS and CDR2 SASEGT. This CDR3 has 15 residues. V shed 0 bases and J shed 0 bases, with 6 bases lying between them. The CDR3 DNA is TGTGCCAGCAGTGAAGCCCCGTCCTCTGGAAACACCATATATTTT. Its protein is CASSEAPSSGNTIYF.

The rearrangement joins TRBV29-1 to TRBJ1-5; D may be TRBD1 (6 bases). Trimming took 2 bases from V and 6 from J, leaving 11 bases between them. In germline, CDR1 is SQVTM, CDR2 ANQGSEA. The CDR3 totals 13 residues. The CDR3 bases are TGCAGCGTTGAACTAGGGGGGGGTCAGCCCCAGCATTTT. Translating gives CSVELGGGQPQHF.

This rearrangement joins TRBV4-1 to TRBJ2-1; 10 bases align to TRBD2. The germline V gene encodes CDR1 MGHRA and CDR2 YSYEKL. This CDR3 is built from 17 residues. The junction had 11 bases not matched to a gene; V was cut back by 3 bases and J by 6 bases. The CDR3: CASSQGPLAGVRNEQFF. The CDR3 nucleotides read TGCGCCAGCAGCCAGGGTCCTCTAGCGGGGGTTCGCAATGAGCAGTTCTTC.

The chain carries TRBV24-1 and TRBJ2-7; D possibly corresponds to TRBD1 (6 bases). V gave up 7 bases and J gave up 1 base, with 13 bases separating them. Germline V CDR1 and CDR2: KGHDR, SFDVKD. CDR3 length: 14 residues. CDR3 bases: TGTGCCACCAGCCGGGGCCAGGGGTCCTACGAGCAGTACTTC. It translates to CATSRGQGSYEQYF.

The chain carries TRBV6-5 and TRBJ2-7; D might be TRBD1 (5 bases). Germline lookup yields CDR1 MNHEY and CDR2 SVGAGI. V dropped 6 bases and J dropped 7 bases, with 10 bases sitting between them. There are 11 residues in the CDR3. In nucleotides, the CDR3 is TGTGCCAGCAGAGGGGTGACTGAGCAGTACTTC. This codes for CASRGVTEQYF.